This T cell receptor beta chain was sequenced in a study of response to subunit inactivated influenza vaccine. V was pared by 1 base and J by 4 bases, with 3 bases of the junction left unmatched. From germline, CDR1 is SEHNR and CDR2 FQNEAQ (reference sequence). There are 15 residues in the CDR3. Each CDR3 protein is one row after TCRdb ran MiXCR on the RT-PCR reads. The repertoire holds 610,000 or so distinct CDR3 sequences, around 15% seen once, with over 8.5% in the top ten. This clonotype appeared a few times. Antigen specificity is unknown. Study-wide results and limits: A suggestion made by the authors is that each seasonal influenza vaccination recruits few new T cells.

The rearrangement links TRBV7-9 to TRBJ2-1; 8 nucleotides agree with TRBD2. The receptor's source is a man over 45 who received an inactivated influenza vaccine. Sequencing was performed on PBMCs from blood, taken 12 days after vaccination. The CDR3 DNA follows: TGTGCCAGCAGCTTAGTTCCTAGCGGGTACAATGAGCAGTTCTTC. It codes for CASSLVPSGYNEQFF.